This passage covers 21 T cell receptor beta chains from one sample sequenced in a study of T-cell memory formation after mild COVID-19 (dated by TCRdb to about 2021). The library came from 5' RACE. Instrument used: Illumina NovaSeq 6000. TCRdb passed the public sequencing reads through fastp at Q25 and MiXCR, retaining productive beta sequences. Every distinct CDR3 protein forms one entry, paired with its most common genes and DNA. Across this sample there are about 470,000 distinct CDR3 sequences, with roughly 23% seen only once. The ten largest clones add up to around 12% of the sample. The material sequenced was PBMCs or a T cell subset sorted from them (not recorded which). These TCRs come from an adult woman who had mild COVID-19 (a few samples of this study predate the infection). The sample titles of this study are shuffled in the database, so cell type and time point are left out; the donor was told from shared clones.

The chain couples TRBV2 to TRBJ2-3, with 10 positions matching TRBD2. Germline V gene data show CDR1 as SNHLY and CDR2 as FYNNEI. There are 16 residues in the CDR3. V trimming: 7 bases; J trimming: 0 bases; junction bases outside the gene matches: 7. The CDR3 region has the DNA TGTGCCAGCAAGATGGGACTAGCGAGGAGCACAGATACGCAGTATTTT. It encodes CASKMGLARSTDTQYF.

The gene calls are TRBV10-3 and TRBJ2-3; TRBD2 is a possible D gene (6 bases). The CDR3 has 13 amino acids. The germline V and J ends were trimmed by 11 bases and 0 bases, with 12 bases remaining between them. Germline V CDR1 and CDR2: ENHRY, SYGVKD. CDR3 amino acids: CAGRDSSTDTQYF. The CDR3 region has the DNA TGTGCCGGCCGGGACTCTAGCACAGATACGCAGTATTTT.

This chain connects TRBV6-2 or TRBV6-3 to TRBJ2-7; no clear D. Germline CDR1 is MNHEY and CDR2 is SVGEGT. CDR3 length: 14 residues. V lost 6 bases and J lost 2, with 14 bases in between. CDR3 sequence reads: CASRRKGFPYEQYF. As DNA, the CDR3 is TGTGCCAGCAGACGTAAGGGTTTCCCCTACGAGCAGTACTTC.

This clonotype was seen more than once but under ten times. The chain has TRBV15 and TRBJ2-5; 10 nucleotides line up with TRBD2. This CDR3 is 18 amino acids long. The V segment lost 5 bases and the J segment 1 base; nucleotides outside the gene matches: 13. Germline V gene data show CDR1 as LNHNV and CDR2 as YYDKDF (reference sequence). CDR3 DNA sequence: TGTGCCACCAGCCCCGGTCGGCTAGCGGGGGTATCCCAAGAGACCCAGTACTTC. Its translation: CATSPGRLAGVSQETQYF. Filled out from reference TRBV15 and TRBJ2-5, the complete variable domain reads DAMVIQNPRYQVTQFGKPVTLSCSQTLNHNVMYWYQQKSSQAPKLLFHYYDKDFNNEADTPDNFQSRRPNTSFCFLDIRSPGLGDTAMYLCATSPGRLAGVSQETQYFGPGTRLLVL.

This clonotype came up a few times. The V gene is TRBV5-1, the J gene TRBJ2-2; D gene uncertain. From germline, CDR1 is SGHRS and CDR2 YFSETQ. V dropped 0 bases and J dropped 1 base, with 4 bases sitting between them. The CDR3 is 14 amino acids. The CDR3 DNA sequence: TGCGCCAGCAGCTTGGTGGAGAACACCGGGGAGCTGTTTTTT. This encodes CASSLVENTGELFF.

Only a few counts were recorded for this clonotype. V and J are TRBV11-2 and TRBJ2-5; tentative D call: TRBD2 (6 bases). V dropped 5 bases and J dropped 5 bases, with 15 bases sitting between them. Germline V lookup: CDR1 SGHAT, CDR2 FQNNGV. The CDR3 spans 14 residues. This chain's CDR3 is CASSGASRGETQYF. DNA for the CDR3: TGTGCCAGCAGCGGGGCTAGTCGGGGGGAGACCCAGTACTTC.

This clonotype was seen a handful of times. V is TRBV7-2 and J is TRBJ2-1; 14 nucleotides align to TRBD2. The germline CDR1 and CDR2 sequences are SGHTA and FQGNSA. V dropped 4 bases and J dropped 10; count of bases not matched to a gene: 3. The CDR3 has 14 amino acids. This CDR3 reads CASSSGLAGAEQFF. In nucleotides, the CDR3 is TGTGCCAGCAGCTCGGGACTAGCGGGAGCAGAGCAGTTCTTC.

This clonotype has at least ten counts. The chain links TRBV4-2 to TRBJ2-6, with 7 nucleotides matching TRBD1. Losses at the gene ends were 0 bases for V and 5 bases for J; bases not matched to a gene: 4. CDR3 length: 16 amino acids. Germline CDR1 and CDR2: LGHNA and YNFKEQ. In DNA, the CDR3 is TGTGCCAGCAGCCAAGAGGAAGGGGGCAGGGCCAACGTCCTGACTTTC. Translation gives CASSQEEGGRANVLTF.

This clonotype was detected many times. J is TRBJ2-6 and V is TRBV4-1; D not resolved. The CDR3 is 16 amino acids. The ends were cut back, 1 base at V and 3 bases at J, with 10 bases in the middle. In germline, CDR1 is MGHRA, CDR2 YSYEKL. In DNA form, the CDR3 reads TGCGCCAGCAGCCAAGTTTTAGGAGTTGGGGCCAACGTCCTGACTTTC. Translated: CASSQVLGVGANVLTF.

This clonotype has only a few counts. V is TRBV29-1 and J is TRBJ1-1, with unresolved D. The V gene lost 7 bases and the J gene lost 1 base, with 7 bases spanning the gap. Germline V CDR1 and CDR2: SQVTM, ANQGSEA. The CDR3 has 11 residues. This CDR3 reads CSAETNTEAFF. CDR3 nucleotide sequence: TGCAGCGCCGAAACGAACACTGAAGCTTTCTTT.

The chain has TRBV18 and TRBJ1-2; TRBD1 might be the D (5 bases). The CDR3 covers 14 residues. Per the germline V gene, CDR1 is KGHSH and CDR2 is LQKENI. V lost 1 base and J lost 2, with 8 bases in between. The CDR3 reads CASSPLPGNYGYTF. CDR3 bases: TGTGCCAGCTCACCACTTCCAGGGAACTATGGCTACACCTTC.

This clonotype came up a few times. V is TRBV7-2 and J is TRBJ2-1; no definite D call. CDR1 and CDR2 (germline): SGHTA, FQGNSA. The CDR3 extends over 14 amino acids. The V and J ends lost 5 bases and 9 bases respectively, with 17 bases between them. CDR3: CASSRMSDVLEQFF. The CDR3 nucleotides are TGTGCCAGCAGCCGGATGAGCGATGTCCTTGAGCAGTTCTTC.

CDR3 sequence reads: CASSQDRYMNTEAFF. DNA of the CDR3: TGTGCCAGCAGCCAGGACAGATACATGAACACTGAAGCTTTCTTT. V usage is TRBV7-9 and J usage is TRBJ1-1, with D perhaps matching TRBD1 (6 bases). Trimming stripped 5 bases from V and 0 bases from J, with 13 bases between. This CDR3 contains 15 residues. In germline, CDR1 is SEHNR, CDR2 FQNEAQ (reference sequence).

The genes are TRBV5-1 and TRBJ2-1; TRBD2 agrees at 13 bases. V was clipped by 3 bases and J by 9 bases; unmatched bases: 6. The CDR3 is 15 amino acids. Germline values: CDR1 SGHRS, CDR2 YFSETQ. The CDR3 bases are TGCGCCAGCAGCTCGGGACTAGCGGGGATTGCTGAGCAGTTCTTC. Amino acid sequence: CASSSGLAGIAEQFF.

A few counts support this clonotype. J is TRBJ1-1 and V is TRBV19; D call uncertain. Trimming pared 5 bases from V and 6 bases from J, leaving 19 bases between. Germline CDR1 LNHDA, CDR2 SQIVND (reference sequence). The CDR3 sequence is 15 residues long. CDR3 in amino acids: CASSPPPGPRAEAFF. CDR3 bases: TGTGCCAGTAGTCCCCCGCCGGGCCCCCGGGCTGAAGCTTTCTTT.

The chain links TRBV7-9 to TRBJ2-2; D gene unclear. V was pared by 5 bases and J by 5 bases, with 12 bases between. CDR3 length: 14 residues. Germline CDR1 and CDR2: SEHNR and FQNEAQ (reference sequence). This CDR3 is CASSNDGWTGELFF. The CDR3 DNA reads as TGTGCCAGCAGCAATGACGGGTGGACCGGGGAGCTGTTTTTT.

The genes are TRBV20-1 and TRBJ2-1; 16 bases are shared with TRBD2. Germline V gene sequence: CDR1 DFQATT, CDR2 SNEGSKA (reference sequence). The CDR3 has 17 residues. Germline trimming cut 5 bases from V and 0 bases from J; bases unmatched to any gene: 4. CDR3 sequence reads: CSASGTSGRASYNEQFF. The CDR3 DNA follows: TGCAGTGCTTCCGGGACTAGCGGGAGGGCCTCCTACAATGAGCAGTTCTTC.

This sequence joins TRBV6-5 and TRBJ2-7, with D possibly TRBD2 on 7 matching bases. Trimming left V 0 bases short and J 9 bases short, with 12 bases between. This CDR3 comprises 13 residues. CDR1 is MNHEY and CDR2 is SVGAGI in the germline V gene. The CDR3 reads CASSYSTGGLQYF. The CDR3 DNA reads TGTGCCAGCAGTTACTCGACGGGGGGCTTGCAGTACTTC.

This clonotype was seen at least ten times. The CDR3 DNA sequence: TGTGCCAGCAGCCGGACTAGCGGCCGCTACGAGCAGTACTTC. This sequence encodes CASSRTSGRYEQYF. V is TRBV7-2 and J is TRBJ2-7; 10 bases fit TRBD2. The CDR3 is 14 amino acids. The germline V gene has CDR1 SGHTA and CDR2 FQGNSA. J was trimmed by 3 bases and V by 5 bases; bases with no gene match: 4.

This clonotype appeared a few times. The chain is built from TRBV12-3 or TRBV12-4 and TRBJ2-7, with D perhaps TRBD1 (5 bases). The CDR3 sequence is 17 residues long. V was trimmed by 3 bases and J by 6 bases, leaving 24 bases between them. CDR3 DNA: TGTGCCAGCAGTTTCTTAGTGTGGGGCAATAAAGGTACCGAGCAGTACTTC. This translates into CASSFLVWGNKGTEQYF.

The chain recombines TRBV24-1 with TRBJ1-2; 7 nucleotides align to TRBD1. Trimming at V came to 6 bases and at J to 6 bases, leaving 12 bases not matched to a gene. Germline loops: CDR1 KGHDR, CDR2 SFDVKD. The CDR3 spans 15 residues. CDR3 sequence: CATSYPGQTENGYTF. The CDR3 nucleotides read TGTGCCACCAGTTATCCGGGACAGACAGAAAATGGCTACACCTTC.